One and the same sample provided the 8 T cell receptor beta chains below, sequenced in a study of cytotoxic CD8 clonotypes in ibrutinib-treated CLL. Profiled with immunoSEQ multiplex PCR; TCRdb holds only in-frame clones, not every one. The top ten clones hold around 2.1% of a sample with over 100,000 clones, approximately 85% of them seen once. This specimen was PBMCs, taken after 24 months of ibrutinib treatment. The origin of the receptors is a human donor with chronic lymphocytic leukemia.

This clone came up once. The chain has TRBV27 and TRBJ1-1; no definite D call. The CDR3 has 16 residues. Trimming cost V 5 bases and J 4 bases, with 20 bases left between them. The V gene's germline CDR1 is MNHEY and CDR2 SMNVEV (reference sequence). The CDR3 region has the DNA TGTGCCAGCAGTCCCTGGACCCTAGTAGGGCGCACTGAAGCTTTCTTT. Protein: CASSPWTLVGRTEAFF.

V is TRBV7-9 and J is TRBJ2-7; 10 positions agree with TRBD2. The CDR3 sequence is 19 residues long. J was trimmed by 4 bases and V by 1 base; bases with no gene match: 16. The germline CDR1 and CDR2 sequences are SEHNR and FQNEAQ (reference sequence). CDR3 sequence (DNA): TGTGCCAGCAGCTTAGTGACAGGGATTCAACTAGCGGGACTGTACGAGCAGTACTTC. This translates into CASSLVTGIQLAGLYEQYF.

The gene calls are TRBV4-2 and TRBJ2-3, with TRBD2 identical over 7 bases. The V gene's germline CDR1 is LGHNA and CDR2 YNFKEQ. The CDR3 sequence is 18 residues long. With 1 base clipped from V and 3 bases from J, the junction kept 13 bases outside the gene matches. The CDR3: CASSQVNGGGMWTDTQYF. The CDR3 nucleotides read TGTGCCAGCAGCCAAGTAAACGGGGGAGGGATGTGGACAGATACGCAGTATTTT.

This clone was found a few times. The chain couples TRBV28 to TRBJ1-4; D is undetermined. Trimming cost V 5 bases and J 12 bases, with 16 bases left between them. The CDR3 sequence is 13 residues long. CDR1 MDHEN and CDR2 SYDVKM come from the germline V gene. CDR3 region: CASSVLPDRELFF. CDR3 DNA sequence: TGTGCCAGCAGTGTCTTGCCCGACCGGGAACTGTTTTTT.

This CDR3 reads CASSARAGSHEQYF. CDR3 sequence (DNA): TGTGCCAGCAGCGCCAGGGCAGGGAGCCACGAGCAGTACTTC. The V gene is TRBV7-9, the J gene TRBJ2-7, with D possibly called TRBD1 or TRBD2 (5 bases each). The V end lost 5 bases, the J end lost 5 bases, and 16 bases lay between the germline ends. The CDR3 is 14 amino acids. Germline values: CDR1 SEHNR, CDR2 FQNEAQ (reference sequence).

The chain joins TRBV25-1 to TRBJ2-4; 8 bases line up with TRBD2. The CDR3 contains 16 residues. Germline values: CDR1 MGHDK, CDR2 SYGVNS. With 2 bases clipped from V and 3 bases from J, the junction kept 6 bases outside the gene matches. DNA for the CDR3: TGTGCCAGCAGTGAAGGGAGCGGGAGAGTCAAAAACATTCAGTACTTC. This translates into CASSEGSGRVKNIQYF.

Written as DNA, the CDR3 is TGTGCCAGCAGCTTATTTGGGACAGGGGTGAAAAATGAGCAGTTCTTC. Amino acids: CASSLFGTGVKNEQFF. V usage is TRBV7-2 and J usage is TRBJ2-1; 10 bases fit TRBD1. V lost 2 bases, J lost 7 bases, and 8 bases stayed unmatched. CDR1 is SGHTA, CDR2 FQGNSA, per germline. The CDR3 covers 16 residues.

J is TRBJ2-5 and V is TRBV19, with TRBD2 as a possible D gene (5 bases). Trimming removed 6 bases from V and 4 bases from J, with 12 bases in between. The CDR3 spans 13 residues. Per the germline V gene, CDR1 is LNHDA and CDR2 is SQIVND (reference sequence). The CDR3 nucleotides are TGTGCCAGTAGCTCCTCGAGGGTAGAGACCCAGTACTTC. It is translated as CASSSSRVETQYF.